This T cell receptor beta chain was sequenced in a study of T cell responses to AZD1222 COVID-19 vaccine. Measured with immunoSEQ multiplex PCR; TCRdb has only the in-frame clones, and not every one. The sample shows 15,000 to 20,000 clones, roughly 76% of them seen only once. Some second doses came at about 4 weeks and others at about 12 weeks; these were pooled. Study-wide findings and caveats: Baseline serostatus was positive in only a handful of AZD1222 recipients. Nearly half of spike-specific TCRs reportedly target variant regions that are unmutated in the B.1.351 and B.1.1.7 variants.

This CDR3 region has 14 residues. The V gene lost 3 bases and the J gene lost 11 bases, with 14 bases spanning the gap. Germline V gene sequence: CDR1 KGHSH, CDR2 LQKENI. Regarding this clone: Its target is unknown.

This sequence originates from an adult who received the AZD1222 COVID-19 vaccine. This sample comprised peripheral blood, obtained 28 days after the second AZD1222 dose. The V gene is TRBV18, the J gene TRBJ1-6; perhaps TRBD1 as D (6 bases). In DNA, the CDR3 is TGTGCCAGCTCACCCGAAGGGCAGGGGACACCCCTCCACTTT. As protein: CASSPEGQGTPLHF.